The present T cell receptor beta chain was sequenced within a study of T cell repertoires in aging, cancer and after chemotherapy. About the study: Pre- and post-chemotherapy samples were paired from chronic lymphocytic leukemia patients treated with fludarabine- or bendamustine-based regimens.

The study's findings and limits: Hematological cancer patients had lymphoid organ infiltration that may impair thymic emigration or T cell expansion.

Amplification of TCR beta used genomic DNA extracted from peripheral blood. Multiplex touch-down PCR with TRB-A/B primers amplified rearranged V-D-J TRB sequences. TCRdb independently ran MiXCR on the multiplex PCR reads; one entry per CDR3 protein. The sample has 4,900 or so distinct CDR3 sequences, roughly 39% seen once. Note on this clonotype: Its antigen is undetermined. An end of the junction does not agree with germline; a read error may underlie this.

The CDR3 has 16 residues. Germline V CDR1 and CDR2: GTSNPN, SVGIG (reference sequence). The chain couples TRBV30 to TRBJ2-1; the D is unclear. The sample comprised blood. The sequence was collected from a human donor with a blood cancer. The CDR3 DNA reads as TGTGCCTGGAGTGGCTCCCCCCCCTTATCAGTCAATAAGCAGTTCTTC. Protein: CAWSGSPPLSVNKQFF.